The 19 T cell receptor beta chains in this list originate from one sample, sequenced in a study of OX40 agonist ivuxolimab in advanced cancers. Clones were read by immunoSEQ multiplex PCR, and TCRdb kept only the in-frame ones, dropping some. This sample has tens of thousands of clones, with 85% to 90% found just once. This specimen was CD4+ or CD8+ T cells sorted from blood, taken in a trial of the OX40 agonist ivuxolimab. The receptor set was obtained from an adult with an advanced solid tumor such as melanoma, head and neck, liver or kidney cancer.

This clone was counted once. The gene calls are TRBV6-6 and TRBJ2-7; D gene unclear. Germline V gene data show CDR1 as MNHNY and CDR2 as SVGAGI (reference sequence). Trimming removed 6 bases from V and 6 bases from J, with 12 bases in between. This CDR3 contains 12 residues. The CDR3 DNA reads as TGTGCCAGCAGCGACTCGTGGGGCGAGCAGTACTTC. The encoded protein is CASSDSWGEQYF.

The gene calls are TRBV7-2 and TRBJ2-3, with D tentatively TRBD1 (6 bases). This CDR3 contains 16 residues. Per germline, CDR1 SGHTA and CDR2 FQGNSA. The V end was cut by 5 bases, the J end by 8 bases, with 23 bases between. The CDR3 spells CASSPYGGQRPVTQYF. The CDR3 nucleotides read TGTGCCAGCAGCCCTTATGGTGGACAGAGACCCGTTACGCAGTATTTT.

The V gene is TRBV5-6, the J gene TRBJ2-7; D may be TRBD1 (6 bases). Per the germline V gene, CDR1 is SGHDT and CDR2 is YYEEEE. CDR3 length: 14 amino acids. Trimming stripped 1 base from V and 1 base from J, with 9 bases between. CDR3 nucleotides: TGTGCCAGCAGCTTGACGGGACATTCCTACGAGCAGTACTTC. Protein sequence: CASSLTGHSYEQYF.

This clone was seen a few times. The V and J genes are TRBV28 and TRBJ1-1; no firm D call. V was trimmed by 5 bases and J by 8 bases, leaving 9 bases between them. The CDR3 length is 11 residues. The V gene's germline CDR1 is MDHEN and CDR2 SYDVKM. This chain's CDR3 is CASSPNREAFF. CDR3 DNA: TGTGCCAGCAGTCCGAACAGAGAAGCTTTCTTT. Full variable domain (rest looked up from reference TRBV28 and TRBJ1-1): DVKVTQSSRYLVKRTGEKVFLECVQDMDHENMFWYRQDPGLGLRLIYFSYDVKMKEKGDIPEGYSVSREKKERFSLILESASTNQTSMYLCASSPNREAFFGQGTRLTVV.

CDR3: CASSTYSSGGGDGELFF. CDR3 sequence (DNA): TGTGCCAGCAGTACCTACTCTAGCGGGGGGGGTGACGGGGAGCTGTTTTTT. The chain uses TRBV27 and TRBJ2-2; 12 nucleotides align to TRBD2. The CDR3 consists of 17 residues. Germline CDR1 MNHEY, CDR2 SMNVEV (reference sequence). After removal of 5 bases from V and 7 bases from J, the junction contained 11 bases not matched to a gene.

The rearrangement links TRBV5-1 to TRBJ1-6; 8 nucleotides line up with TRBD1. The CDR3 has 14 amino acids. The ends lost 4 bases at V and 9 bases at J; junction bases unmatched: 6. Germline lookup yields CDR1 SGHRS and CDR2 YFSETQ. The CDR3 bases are TGCGCCAGCAGCCTTTGGACAGGGAGTTCACCCCTCCACTTT. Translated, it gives CASSLWTGSSPLHF.

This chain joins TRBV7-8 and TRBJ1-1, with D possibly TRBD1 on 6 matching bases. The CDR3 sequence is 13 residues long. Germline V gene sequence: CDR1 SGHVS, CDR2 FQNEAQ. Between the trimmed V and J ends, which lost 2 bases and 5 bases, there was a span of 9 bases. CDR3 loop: CASSLTRGTEAFF. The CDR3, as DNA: TGTGCCAGCAGCTTAACCAGGGGAACTGAAGCTTTCTTT.

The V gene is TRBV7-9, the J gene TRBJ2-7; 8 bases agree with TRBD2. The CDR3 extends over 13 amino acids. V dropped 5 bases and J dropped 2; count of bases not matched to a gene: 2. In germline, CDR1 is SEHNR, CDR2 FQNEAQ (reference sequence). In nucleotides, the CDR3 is TGTGCCAGCAGCCCGGGGGGGGCCTACGAGCAGTACTTC. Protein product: CASSPGGAYEQYF. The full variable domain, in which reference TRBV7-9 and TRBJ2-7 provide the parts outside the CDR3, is DTGVSQNPRHKITKRGQNVTFRCDPISEHNRLYWYRQTLGQGPEFLTYFQNEAQLEKSRLLSDRFSAERPKGSFSTLEIQRTEQGDSAMYLCASSPGGAYEQYFGPGTRLTVT.

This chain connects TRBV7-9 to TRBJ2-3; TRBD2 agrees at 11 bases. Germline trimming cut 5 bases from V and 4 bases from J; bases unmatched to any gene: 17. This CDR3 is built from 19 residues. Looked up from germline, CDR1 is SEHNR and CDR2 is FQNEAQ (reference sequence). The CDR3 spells CASSKGSASGGRVPDTQYF. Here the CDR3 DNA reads TGTGCCAGCAGCAAAGGATCGGCTAGCGGGGGGCGGGTCCCAGATACGCAGTATTTT. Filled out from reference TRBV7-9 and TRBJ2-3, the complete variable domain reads DTGVSQNPRHKITKRGQNVTFRCDPISEHNRLYWYRQTLGQGPEFLTYFQNEAQLEKSRLLSDRFSAERPKGSFSTLEIQRTEQGDSAMYLCASSKGSASGGRVPDTQYFGPGTRLTVL.

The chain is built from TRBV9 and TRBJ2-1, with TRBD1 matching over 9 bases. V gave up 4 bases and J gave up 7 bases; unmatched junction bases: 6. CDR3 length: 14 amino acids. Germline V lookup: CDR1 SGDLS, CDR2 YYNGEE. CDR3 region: CASSTLTGGNEQFF. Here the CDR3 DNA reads TGTGCCAGCAGCACCCTGACAGGGGGTAATGAGCAGTTCTTC.

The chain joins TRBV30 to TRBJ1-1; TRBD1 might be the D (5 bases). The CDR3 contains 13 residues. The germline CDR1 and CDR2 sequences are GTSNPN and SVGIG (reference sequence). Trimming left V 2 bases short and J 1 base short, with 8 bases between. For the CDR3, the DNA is TGTGCCTGGAGTATAGGGACGAACACTGAAGCTTTCTTT. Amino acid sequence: CAWSIGTNTEAFF.

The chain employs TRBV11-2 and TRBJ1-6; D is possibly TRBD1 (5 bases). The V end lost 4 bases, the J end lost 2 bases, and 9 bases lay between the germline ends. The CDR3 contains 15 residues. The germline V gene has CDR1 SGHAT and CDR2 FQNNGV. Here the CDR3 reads CASSSGQAYNSPLHF. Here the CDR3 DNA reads TGTGCCAGCAGCTCGGGGCAGGCCTATAATTCACCCCTCCACTTT.

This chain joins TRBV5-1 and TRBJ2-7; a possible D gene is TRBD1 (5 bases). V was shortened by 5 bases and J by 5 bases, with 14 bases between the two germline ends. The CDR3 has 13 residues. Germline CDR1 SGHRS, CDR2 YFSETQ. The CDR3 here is CASSSVRGNEQYF. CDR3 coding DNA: TGCGCCAGCAGTTCGGTTAGGGGTAACGAGCAGTACTTC.

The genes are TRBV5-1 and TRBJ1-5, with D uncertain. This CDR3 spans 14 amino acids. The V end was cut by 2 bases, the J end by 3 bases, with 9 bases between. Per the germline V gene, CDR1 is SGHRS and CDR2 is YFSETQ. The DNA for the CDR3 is TGCGCCAGCAGCTTTGACATGAACAATCAGCCCCAGCATTTT. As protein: CASSFDMNNQPQHF. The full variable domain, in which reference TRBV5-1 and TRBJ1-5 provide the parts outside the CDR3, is KAGVTQTPRYLIKTRGQQVTLSCSPISGHRSVSWYQQTPGQGLQFLFEYFSETQRNKGNFPGRFSGRQFSNSRSEMNVSTLELGDSALYLCASSFDMNNQPQHFGDGTRLSIL.

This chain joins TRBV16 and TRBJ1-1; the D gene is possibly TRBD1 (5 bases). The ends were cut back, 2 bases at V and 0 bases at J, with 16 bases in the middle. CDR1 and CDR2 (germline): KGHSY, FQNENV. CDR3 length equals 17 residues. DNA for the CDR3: TGTGCCAGCAGCCAAGGAAGGACGGGGGGAATGAACACTGAAGCTTTCTTT. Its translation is CASSQGRTGGMNTEAFF. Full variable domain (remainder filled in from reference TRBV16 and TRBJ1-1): GEEVAQTPKHLVRGEGQKAKLYCAPIKGHSYVFWYQQVLKNEFKFLISFQNENVFDETGMPKERFSAKCLPNSPCSLEIQATKLEDSAVYFCASSQGRTGGMNTEAFFGQGTRLTVV.

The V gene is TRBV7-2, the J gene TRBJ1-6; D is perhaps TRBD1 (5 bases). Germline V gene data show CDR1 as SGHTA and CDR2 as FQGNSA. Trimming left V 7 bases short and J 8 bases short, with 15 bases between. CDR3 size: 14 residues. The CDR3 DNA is TGTGCCAGCACCTTTCAGGGAAGGGATTCACCCCTCCACTTT. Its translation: CASTFQGRDSPLHF.

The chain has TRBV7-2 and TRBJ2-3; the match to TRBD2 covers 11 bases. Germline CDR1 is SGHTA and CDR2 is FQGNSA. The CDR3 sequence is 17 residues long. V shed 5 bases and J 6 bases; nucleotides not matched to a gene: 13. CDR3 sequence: CASSPPDLAGGVDTQYF. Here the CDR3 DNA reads TGTGCCAGCAGCCCGCCTGACCTAGCGGGGGGTGTGGATACGCAGTATTTT.

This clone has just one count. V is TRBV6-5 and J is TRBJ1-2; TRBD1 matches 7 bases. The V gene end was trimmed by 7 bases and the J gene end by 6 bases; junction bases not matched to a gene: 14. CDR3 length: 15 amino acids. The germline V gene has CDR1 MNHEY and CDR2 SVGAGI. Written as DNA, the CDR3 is TGTGCCAGCACCATTCGACAGGGAAGGGGGGATGGCTACACCTTC. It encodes CASTIRQGRGDGYTF.

The CDR3, as DNA: TGCGCCAGCAGCCAGGAGGGGGGCAGAAACCACTATGGCTACACCTTC. Amino acid sequence: CASSQEGGRNHYGYTF. The V gene is TRBV4-1, the J gene TRBJ1-2; D might be TRBD1 (6 bases). Germline V gene lookup returns CDR1 MGHRA and CDR2 YSYEKL. V gave up 3 bases and J gave up 3 bases, with 17 bases separating them. CDR3 length: 16 residues.